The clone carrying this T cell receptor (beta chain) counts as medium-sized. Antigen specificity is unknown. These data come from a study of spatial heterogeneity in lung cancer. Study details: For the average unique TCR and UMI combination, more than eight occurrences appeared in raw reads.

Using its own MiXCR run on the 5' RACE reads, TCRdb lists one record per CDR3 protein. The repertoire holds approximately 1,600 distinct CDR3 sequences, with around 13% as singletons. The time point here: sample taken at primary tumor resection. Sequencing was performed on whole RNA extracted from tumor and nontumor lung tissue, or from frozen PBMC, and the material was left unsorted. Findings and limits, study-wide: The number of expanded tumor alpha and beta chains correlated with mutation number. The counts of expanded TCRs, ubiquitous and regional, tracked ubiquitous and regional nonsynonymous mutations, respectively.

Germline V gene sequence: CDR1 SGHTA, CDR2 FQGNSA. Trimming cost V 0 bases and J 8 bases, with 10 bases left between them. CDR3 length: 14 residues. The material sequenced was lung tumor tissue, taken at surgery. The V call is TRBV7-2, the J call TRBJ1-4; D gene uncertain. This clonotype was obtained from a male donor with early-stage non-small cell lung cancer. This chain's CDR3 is CASSLAPLGEKLFF. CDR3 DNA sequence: TGTGCCAGCAGCTTAGCCCCTTTGGGGGAAAAACTGTTTTTT.